Listed below are T cell receptor beta chains from one sample, sequenced in a study of T cell responses to AZD1222 COVID-19 vaccine. Data came from immunoSEQ multiplex PCR; TCRdb stores just in-frame clones and leaves some out. The sample shows over 150,000 clones, 88% of them seen only once. The sample here was peripheral blood, taken on day 0 of AZD1222 vaccination. The receptors stem from an adult in good health. Each CDR3 is given with its conserved first and last residue. The D gene is left open where the match is weak. The size of a clone is reported for some rows only, either as once, few or many, or as a class for expanded clones.

J | D | V | size | length | CDR3 | DNA
TRBJ1-6 | - | TRBV4-1 | - | 15 | CASSQVRPVNSPLHF | TGCGCCAGCAGCCAAGTTAGGCCAGTGAATTCACCCCTCCACTTT
TRBJ1-1 | - | TRBV3-1/TRBV3-2 | - | 15 | CASSQRNSMNTEAFF | TGTGCCAGCAGCCAAAGGAATTCCATGAACACTGAAGCTTTCTTT
TRBJ1-1 | - | TRBV2 | - | 14 | CASRLRGGDTEAFF | TGTGCCAGCAGACTCAGGGGAGGGGACACTGAAGCTTTCTTT
TRBJ1-1 | - | TRBV12-5 | - | 13 | CASLKNSGTEAFF | TGTGCTAGCCTAAAAAATTCGGGGACTGAAGCTTTCTTT
TRBJ2-7 | - | TRBV28 | - | 16 | CASSGGPGTTFYEQYF | TGTGCCAGCAGTGGGGGACCCGGGACGACCTTCTACGAGCAGTACTTC
TRBJ1-1 | TRBD1 | TRBV28 | - | 14 | CASSLQQGDTEAFF | TGTGCCAGCAGTCTACAACAGGGGGACACTGAAGCTTTCTTT
TRBJ1-1 | - | TRBV6-5 | - | 14 | CASSLGQLNTEAFF | TGTGCCAGCAGTTTAGGACAGTTGAACACTGAAGCTTTCTTT
TRBJ1-4 | - | TRBV6-5 | - | 13 | CASSYRNPEKLFF | TGTGCCAGCAGTTACAGGAATCCAGAAAAACTGTTTTTT
TRBJ1-6 | TRBD1 | TRBV28 | - | 16 | CASSYRGGSYNSPLHF | TGTGCCAGCAGTTACAGGGGCGGCTCCTATAATTCACCCCTCCACTTT
TRBJ1-1 | TRBD1 | TRBV18 | - | 14 | CASSPVTGTTEAFF | TGTGCCAGCTCACCTGTGACAGGGACTACTGAAGCTTTCTTT
TRBJ1-5 | - | TRBV19 | - | 15 | CASSIEKPGNQPQHF | TGTGCCAGTAGTATAGAAAAACCCGGCAATCAGCCCCAGCATTTT
TRBJ2-3 | - | TRBV27 | - | 13 | CASSRASTDTQYF | TGTGCCAGCAGCCGCGCTAGCACAGATACGCAGTATTTT
TRBJ2-6 | TRBD2 | TRBV6-1 | - | 15 | CASSDRGGPANVLTF | TGTGCCAGCAGTGATCGGGGGGGCCCGGCCAACGTCCTGACTTTC
TRBJ2-1 | - | TRBV7-2 | - | 13 | CASSLALEGRQFF | TGTGCCAGCAGCTTAGCATTGGAGGGTAGGCAGTTCTTC
TRBJ1-2 | TRBD1 | TRBV5-1 | - | 14 | CASTLDRVDNGYTF | TGCGCCAGCACCCTAGACAGGGTCGATAATGGCTACACCTTC
TRBJ2-3 | - | TRBV6-5 | few | 12 | CASSPGTDTQYF | TGTGCCAGCAGTCCAGGCACAGATACGCAGTATTTT
TRBJ2-2 | - | TRBV10-3 | - | 12 | CAISQTNGELFF | TGTGCCATCAGTCAAACTAACGGGGAGCTGTTTTTT
TRBJ2-1 | TRBD2 | TRBV27 | - | 18 | CASRGGLAGFPSYNEQFF | TGTGCCAGCAGGGGAGGACTAGCGGGATTCCCCTCCTACAATGAGCAGTTCTTC
TRBJ1-2 | - | TRBV29-1 | - | 11 | CSVEVKGGYTF | TGCAGCGTTGAGGTTAAGGGTGGCTACACCTTC
TRBJ2-4 | TRBD2 | TRBV28 | - | 19 | CASSFLGEGLAGVEDIQYF | TGTGCCAGCAGTTTCCTGGGGGAGGGGCTAGCGGGAGTCGAGGACATTCAGTACTTC
TRBJ1-1 | TRBD1 | TRBV6-5 | few | 15 | CASRFFRDRNTEAFF | TGTGCCAGCAGGTTTTTTAGGGACAGGAACACTGAAGCTTTCTTT
TRBJ1-2 | - | TRBV2 | - | 12 | CAGVTGLYGYTF | TGTGCCGGCGTTACAGGTCTCTATGGCTACACCTTC
TRBJ1-5 | TRBD1 | TRBV6-2/TRBV6-3 | - | 18 | CASSPGTGGPSGNQPQHF | TGTGCCAGCAGCCCTGGGACAGGGGGCCCATCGGGCAATCAGCCCCAGCATTTT
TRBJ2-7 | - | TRBV7-2 | - | 14 | CASSPQGGTYEQYF | TGTGCCAGCAGCCCTCAGGGGGGGACCTACGAGCAGTACTTC
TRBJ2-7 | - | TRBV3-1/TRBV3-2 | - | 13 | CASSSDTTYEQYF | TGTGCCAGCAGCTCGGACACGACTTACGAGCAGTACTTC
TRBJ2-2 | - | TRBV3-1/TRBV3-2 | - | 14 | CASSHSVGTGELFF | TGTGCCAGCAGCCATAGCGTGGGGACCGGGGAGCTGTTTTTT
TRBJ1-5 | TRBD1 | TRBV28 | - | 14 | CASRGTGGGQPQHF | TGTGCCAGCAGGGGGACAGGGGGAGGTCAGCCCCAGCATTTT
TRBJ1-4 | - | TRBV28 | - | 14 | CASSLFRANEKLFF | TGTGCCAGCAGTTTGTTCCGGGCTAATGAAAAACTGTTTTTT
TRBJ1-2 | - | TRBV28 | - | 16 | CASSWSPRARDYGYTF | TGTGCCAGCAGTTGGTCCCCCCGGGCTCGTGACTATGGCTACACCTTC
TRBJ2-2 | - | TRBV27 | - | 14 | CASLLRVGTGELFF | TGTGCCAGCCTACTAAGGGTTGGTACCGGGGAGCTGTTTTTT
TRBJ1-3 | - | TRBV10-3 | once | 13 | CAVLSGDGGTIYF | TGTGCCGTCCTGTCTGGGGACGGCGGAACCATATATTTT
TRBJ1-1 | - | TRBV6-6 | - | 15 | CASSSLGQTNTEAFF | TGTGCCAGCAGTTCCCTCGGACAGACAAACACTGAAGCTTTCTTT
TRBJ1-1 | TRBD1 | TRBV5-1 | - | 15 | CASSPWDRGDTEAFF | TGCGCCAGCAGCCCCTGGGACAGAGGAGACACTGAAGCTTTCTTT